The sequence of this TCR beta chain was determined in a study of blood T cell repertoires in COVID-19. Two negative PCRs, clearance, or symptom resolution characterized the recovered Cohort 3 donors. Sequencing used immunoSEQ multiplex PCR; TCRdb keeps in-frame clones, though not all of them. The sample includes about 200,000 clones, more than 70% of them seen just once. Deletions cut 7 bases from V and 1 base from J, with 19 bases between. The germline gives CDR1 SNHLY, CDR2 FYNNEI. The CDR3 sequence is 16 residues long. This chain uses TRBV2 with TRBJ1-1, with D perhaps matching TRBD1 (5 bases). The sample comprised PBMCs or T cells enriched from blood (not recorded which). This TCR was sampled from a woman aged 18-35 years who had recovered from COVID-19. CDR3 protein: CASNEVPGRGNTEAFF. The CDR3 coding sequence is TGTGCCAGCAATGAGGTTCCGGGGCGGGGGAACACTGAAGCTTTCTTT. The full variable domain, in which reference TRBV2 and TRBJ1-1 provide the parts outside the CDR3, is EPEVTQTPSHQVTQMGQEVILRCVPISNHLYFYWYRQILGQKVEFLVSFYNNEISEKSEIFDDQFSVERPDGSNFTLKIRSTKLEDSAMYFCASNEVPGRGNTEAFFGQGTRLTVV.